The sequence of this T cell receptor (beta chain) was determined in a study of tumor-infiltrating lymphocytes in primary liver carcinoma. Study context: Staging placed the tumors at T1-T3 N0M0, and they measured about 4 to 10 cm across.

The CDR3 covers 12 residues. The germline gives CDR1 ENHRY, CDR2 SYGVKD. TCR beta cDNA was reverse-transcribed from roughly 0.45 ug of total RNA. The reaction used a constant-region primer and ProtoScript II reverse transcriptase. Amplification in three nested multiplex PCR rounds with slightly modified ARM-PCR gave rise to TCR beta libraries. A C-beta reverse primer was combined with TRBV1-TRBV30 forward primers in the first two PCR rounds, and each round had approximately 10 cycles. TCRdb reprocessed the multiplex PCR reads via MiXCR and lists one record per CDR3 protein. This table holds more than 100,000 distinct CDR3 sequences, around 60% found once. General study points: Researchers found tumor-adjacent and tumor-blood pairs overlapped less than tumor region pairs.

This clonotype appeared once. Antigen: not known. Being one base from a much bigger clone, this may be a read error. Co-extracting RNA and DNA was done with roughly 18-32 mg of unsorted bulk tissue as input. This receptor was obtained from a woman aged 55 to 70 with primary liver carcinoma and hepatitis B virus infection. This sequence joins TRBV10-3 and TRBJ2-1; either TRBD1 or TRBD2 may supply D (6 bases each). The sample was liver tumor tissue from sampling region 1. Subset reported: tumor region T1, superior pole. The CDR3 DNA reads TGTGCCAACAGTGGTGGGGGGCATGAGCAGTTCTTC. Protein product: CANSGGGHEQFF.